The rows below give T cell receptor beta chains drawn from one sample of a study of blood T cell repertoires in COVID-19. Here immunoSEQ multiplex PCR was the method, and the copy in TCRdb shows in-frame clones only, minus some. Of a few hundred thousand clones detected, around 86% appear once; the ten largest clones hold 5.1%. Sequencing was done on a sample of PBMCs or T cells enriched from blood (not recorded which). Source of these receptors: a woman in her fifties or sixties who had recovered from COVID-19. Both conserved end residues are part of each CDR3. The D gene is left open where the match is weak. Not every row has a clone size; where given, it reads once, few, many or a size class.

size: few
D: TRBD1
V: TRBV18
J: TRBJ1-4
length: 15
DNA: TGTGCCAGCTCACCATTGACAGGGGAAAATGAAAAACTGTTTTTT
CDR3: CASSPLTGENEKLFF

size: few
D: TRBD1
V: TRBV19
J: TRBJ1-3
length: 19
DNA: TGTGCCAGTAGTAACCTCCGAGACAGGGGACTTGGCAGGTCGAACACCATATATTTT
CDR3: CASSNLRDRGLGRSNTIYF

size: -
D: TRBD2
V: TRBV19
J: TRBJ2-5
length: 15
DNA: TGTGCCAGTAGTACCGGGACTATTGGGGGTGAGACCCAGTACTTC
CDR3: CASSTGTIGGETQYF

size: -
D: -
V: TRBV7-2
J: TRBJ1-2
length: 15
DNA: TGTGCCAGCAGCCCCAACAGTAACCCTAACTATGGCTACACCTTC
CDR3: CASSPNSNPNYGYTF

size: -
D: TRBD2
V: TRBV11-3
J: TRBJ2-1
length: 14
DNA: TGTGCCAGCAGCCGGACTAGCGGGACGTATGAGCAGTTCTTC
CDR3: CASSRTSGTYEQFF

size: -
D: -
V: TRBV7-3
J: TRBJ1-1
length: 16
DNA: TGTGCCAGCAGCTTAAGTTCCGGGGGTAAAGACACTGAAGCTTTCTTT
CDR3: CASSLSSGGKDTEAFF

size: -
D: -
V: TRBV19
J: TRBJ1-2
length: 14
DNA: TGTGCCAGTAGTGTCGGGGGGGTCCGTTATGGCTACACCTTC
CDR3: CASSVGGVRYGYTF

size: -
D: -
V: TRBV7-2
J: TRBJ1-5
length: 14
DNA: TGTGCCAGCGACCTAGCGATGGGTAATCAGCCCCAGCATTTT
CDR3: CASDLAMGNQPQHF

size: -
D: -
V: TRBV2
J: TRBJ1-6
length: 14
DNA: TGTGCCAGCAGTGATTTGCGGGGTAATTCACCCCTCCACTTT
CDR3: CASSDLRGNSPLHF

size: -
D: TRBD1
V: TRBV11-2
J: TRBJ1-1
length: 16
DNA: TGTGCCAGCAGCTTAGGACAGGGGCAAAGAGGAACTGAAGCTTTCTTT
CDR3: CASSLGQGQRGTEAFF

size: -
D: TRBD2
V: TRBV7-9
J: TRBJ2-1
length: 15
DNA: TGTGCCAGCAGCTTAGTTCTGGGACTAGCGGGGGAGCAGTTCTTC
CDR3: CASSLVLGLAGEQFF

size: -
D: -
V: TRBV6-5
J: TRBJ2-1
length: 15
DNA: TGTGCCAGCACCCGGGTTGGGCGGGACTACAATGAGCAGTTCTTC
CDR3: CASTRVGRDYNEQFF

size: -
D: -
V: TRBV5-4
J: TRBJ1-2
length: 15
DNA: TGTGCCAGCAGCCCCGGTGGACAGACAGTCTATGGCTACACCTTC
CDR3: CASSPGGQTVYGYTF

size: few
D: TRBD1
V: TRBV18
J: TRBJ1-1
length: 14
DNA: TGTGCCAGCTCACCCGGGACAGGGGCATCTGAAGCTTTCTTT
CDR3: CASSPGTGASEAFF

size: -
D: -
V: TRBV20-1
J: TRBJ1-4
length: 14
DNA: TGCAGTGCTCGTGGGGGGGGGTCTAATGAAAAACTGTTTTTT
CDR3: CSARGGGSNEKLFF

size: -
D: TRBD1
V: TRBV7-2
J: TRBJ1-3
length: 15
DNA: TGTGCCAGCAGGAAACAGGGGGCGTATGGAAACACCATATATTTT
CDR3: CASRKQGAYGNTIYF

size: -
D: -
V: TRBV5-1
J: TRBJ1-1
length: 16
DNA: TGCGCCAGCAGCTTGGGAGCAGGGGTCAGTGACACTGAAGCTTTCTTT
CDR3: CASSLGAGVSDTEAFF

size: once
D: TRBD1
V: TRBV6-2/TRBV6-3
J: TRBJ2-7
length: 15
DNA: TGTGCCAGCAGTTACTCCGGGACAGGGGGCTACGAGCAGTACTTC
CDR3: CASSYSGTGGYEQYF